This T cell receptor (beta chain) was observed in a study of cytomegalovirus exposure and HLA in healthy donors. Overall study: The approximately 120 validation repertoires and the 666 first-cohort repertoires shared a platform, a later analysis reported. General study points: It was 150 to 200 TCR beta chains that were listed as cytomegalovirus-associated. The finding came from a later analysis; first-cohort TCR clusters tended to co-occur in the 90 to 150 validation repertoires. Reportedly, diagnosis of cytomegalovirus status by the classifier showed high specificity and sensitivity.

To note about this clone: Antigen unknown.

V lost 0 bases to trimming and J lost 7 bases, with 11 bases between them. The CDR3 is 13 amino acids. Germline V gene lookup returns CDR1 SGHRS and CDR2 YFSETQ. The assay was immunoSEQ multiplex PCR, and TCRdb's table has in-frame clones only and misses some. The sample has roughly 80,000 clones, around 92% seen once; the top ten hold 0.55% to 0.8%. Specimen: PBMCs. The chain combines TRBV5-1 with TRBJ2-7, with D possibly being TRBD2 (6 bases). This TCR derives from a man between 18 and 29 years old in good health and CMV-seronegative. DNA for the CDR3: TGCGCCAGCAGCTTGGCGGGGGTGGGGGAGCAGTACTTC. It translates to CASSLAGVGEQYF.